Below are 29 T cell receptor beta chains sequenced from a single sample in a study of T cells after yellow fever vaccination. Each CDR3 protein gets one entry after TCRdb re-called the 5' RACE reads with MiXCR. Of under 600,000 distinct CDR3 sequences listed, about a fifth are singletons. The specimen was PBMCs, collected approximately 20 days after the first yellow fever vaccination. The receptors originated from a young man who received the YFV17D yellow fever vaccine.

This clonotype was seen more than once but under ten times. The chain is built from TRBV24-1 and TRBJ2-3; D ambiguous. The V end was cut by 6 bases, the J end by 4 bases, with 4 bases between. Germline V CDR1 and CDR2: KGHDR, SFDVKD. This CDR3 is 11 amino acids long. The CDR3 sequence is CATSQADTQYF. CDR3 sequence (DNA): TGTGCCACCAGTCAAGCAGATACGCAGTATTTT.

This clonotype occurred a few times. V gene TRBV14 combines with J gene TRBJ2-3; 12 bases map to TRBD1. V lost 4 bases and J lost 4; bases outside the gene matches: 9. Germline assignment: CDR1 SGHDN and CDR2 FVKESK. This CDR3 contains 17 residues. DNA of the CDR3: TGTGCCAGCAGCCCCACCTTCGGGACAGGGGGCGCAGATACGCAGTATTTT. It specifies CASSPTFGTGGADTQYF.

In this sample, this clonotype turned up many times. The chain carries TRBV5-1 and TRBJ2-5, with 7 bases lining up with TRBD1. V dropped 5 bases and J dropped 1; count of bases not matched to a gene: 5. The CDR3 has 14 amino acids. Germline V gene lookup returns CDR1 SGHRS and CDR2 YFSETQ. CDR3 bases: TGCGCCAGCAGACGGGGACAGCCCCAAGAGACCCAGTACTTC. This gives the protein CASRRGQPQETQYF.

The sample holds a few counts of this clonotype. V gene TRBV5-1 combines with J gene TRBJ1-4; D gene unclear. This CDR3 spans 14 amino acids. From germline, CDR1 is SGHRS and CDR2 YFSETQ. Trimming shortened V by 5 bases and J by 0 bases, and 8 bases separated the two germline ends. CDR3 sequence reads: CASSNRPTNEKLFF. DNA of the CDR3: TGCGCCAGCAGTAACAGACCAACTAATGAAAAACTGTTTTTT. Together with reference TRBV5-1 and TRBJ1-4, the CDR3 gives the full variable domain: KAGVTQTPRYLIKTRGQQVTLSCSPISGHRSVSWYQQTPGQGLQFLFEYFSETQRNKGNFPGRFSGRQFSNSRSEMNVSTLELGDSALYLCASSNRPTNEKLFFGSGTQLSVL.

In this sample, this clonotype turned up many times. The chain joins TRBV6-2 or TRBV6-3 to TRBJ1-5; TRBD1 matches at 7 bases. CDR1 MNHEY and CDR2 SVGEGT come from the germline V gene. V was clipped by 2 bases and J by 7 bases; unmatched bases: 8. The CDR3 loop spans 15 amino acids. Written as DNA, the CDR3 is TGTGCCAGCAGTTACCACGAACGGACAGGACAGCCCCAGCATTTT. It is translated as CASSYHERTGQPQHF.

The rearrangement uses TRBV20-1 and TRBJ1-3; D unresolved. The CDR3 is 12 amino acids. CDR1 and CDR2 from the germline V gene are DFQATT and SNEGSKA (reference sequence). V lost 7 bases and J 3 bases, leaving 10 bases between the germline ends. The CDR3 spells CSGTERGNTIYF. CDR3 DNA sequence: TGCAGTGGAACAGAACGTGGAAACACCATATATTTT.

This clonotype was found a few times. The gene calls are TRBV5-5 and TRBJ1-4; 7 nucleotides agree with TRBD1. The CDR3 has 18 residues. The V gene's germline CDR1 is SGHKS and CDR2 YYEKEE (reference sequence). The junction had 8 bases not matched to a gene; V was cut back by 0 bases and J by 0 bases. Written as DNA, the CDR3 is TGTGCCAGCAGCTTGGGACAGGGAAGGTTCGCAACTAATGAAAAACTGTTTTTT. It is translated as CASSLGQGRFATNEKLFF.

The chain couples TRBV7-2 to TRBJ1-4; the D is unclear. Trimming removed 2 bases at V and 0 bases at J, with 4 bases between. Germline V gene data show CDR1 as SGHTA and CDR2 as FQGNSA. This CDR3 has 14 residues. CDR3 in DNA: TGTGCCAGCAGCTTACAACCAACTAATGAAAAACTGTTTTTT. Translated: CASSLQPTNEKLFF.

The rearrangement joins TRBV20-1 to TRBJ1-1; D possibly corresponds to TRBD1 (6 bases). The V end was cut by 6 bases, the J end by 3 bases, with 14 bases between. CDR1 DFQATT and CDR2 SNEGSKA come from the germline V gene (reference sequence). The CDR3 covers 13 residues. The CDR3 DNA follows: TGCAGTGCCATTGGACAGCGGTACACTGAAGCTTTCTTT. Its protein product is CSAIGQRYTEAFF.

V is TRBV2 and J is TRBJ2-7; a possible D gene is TRBD1 (5 bases). Trimming pared 3 bases from V and 1 base from J, leaving 10 bases between. In germline, CDR1 is SNHLY, CDR2 FYNNEI. The CDR3 is 14 amino acids. CDR3 region: CASSDQGRSYEQYF. CDR3 nucleotide sequence: TGTGCCAGCAGTGATCAGGGAAGGTCCTACGAGCAGTACTTC.

This clonotype was counted a few times. This sequence joins TRBV12-3 or TRBV12-4 and TRBJ2-3; the D gene is possibly TRBD2 (7 bases). V lost 4 bases, J lost 0 bases, and 23 bases lay in between. This CDR3 contains 19 residues. For the CDR3, the DNA is TGTGCCAGCAGTTCACTCTTTCGGAGGGGGGGTTCTAGCACAGATACGCAGTATTTT. This encodes CASSSLFRRGGSSTDTQYF.

The chain employs TRBV7-9 and TRBJ2-2; TRBD1 agrees at 9 bases. Per the germline V gene, CDR1 is SEHNR and CDR2 is FQNEAQ (reference sequence). V shed 3 bases, J shed 10 bases, and the junction held 9 bases outside the gene matches. The CDR3 has 15 residues. The CDR3 loop reads CASSLGQGFIEELFF. The CDR3, as DNA: TGTGCCAGCAGCTTGGGACAGGGATTTATTGAGGAGCTGTTTTTT.

This chain joins TRBV27 and TRBJ2-7, with TRBD1 matching 10 bases. The length of the CDR3 is 15 residues. Unmatched junction bases numbered 4, after V lost 2 bases and J lost 3 bases. Germline loops: CDR1 MNHEY, CDR2 SMNVEV (reference sequence). CDR3 amino acids: CASSLGQGVRYEQYF. CDR3 in DNA: TGTGCCAGCAGTTTAGGACAGGGGGTCCGCTACGAGCAGTACTTC.

The chain is built from TRBV30 and TRBJ1-1; D is perhaps TRBD1 (5 bases). CDR1 and CDR2 (germline): GTSNPN, SVGIG (reference sequence). Between the trimmed V and J ends, which lost 1 base and 6 bases, there was a span of 6 bases. The CDR3 runs to 11 residues. CDR3: CAWSGGAEAFF. As DNA, the CDR3 is TGTGCCTGGAGTGGAGGGGCTGAAGCTTTCTTT.

The chain joins TRBV3-1 to TRBJ2-2; no definite D call. The germline V and J ends were trimmed by 10 bases and 2 bases, with 23 bases remaining between them. The CDR3 totals 17 residues. Per the germline V gene, CDR1 is LGHDT and CDR2 is YNNKEL (reference sequence). The chain's CDR3 is CATTQVLVGPNTGELFF. For the CDR3, the DNA is TGTGCCACCACCCAAGTATTGGTCGGGCCAAACACCGGGGAGCTGTTTTTT.

The gene calls are TRBV5-1 and TRBJ2-3; D is possibly TRBD1 (6 bases). The germline gives CDR1 SGHRS, CDR2 YFSETQ. The V and J ends lost 0 bases and 4 bases respectively, with 21 bases between them. The CDR3 length is 18 residues. CDR3 sequence (DNA): TGCGCCAGCAGCTTGGAGATGGCCGGGACAAGGTTTCCAGATACGCAGTATTTT. Translating it yields CASSLEMAGTRFPDTQYF.

This chain uses TRBV7-2 with TRBJ1-5, with 7 bases matching TRBD1. The length of the CDR3 is 13 residues. Trimming at V came to 4 bases and at J to 11 bases, leaving 8 bases not matched to a gene. Per germline, CDR1 SGHTA and CDR2 FQGNSA. Written as DNA, the CDR3 is TGTGCCAGCAGCTGGGACAGTCTTGAAGCCCAGCATTTT. It is translated as CASSWDSLEAQHF.

In this sample, this clonotype turned up many times. This sequence joins TRBV4-2 and TRBJ2-7; D gene unclear. Germline CDR1 and CDR2: LGHNA and YNFKEQ. The CDR3 consists of 14 residues. Trimming left V 0 bases short and J 5 bases short, with 11 bases between. The CDR3 DNA reads as TGTGCCAGCAGCCAAGAGGTAGGGCGCAACGAGCAGTACGTC. Amino acid sequence: CASSQEVGRNEQYV.

This clonotype showed up just a few times. The chain links TRBV7-6 to TRBJ1-2; D unclear. The V gene lost 1 base and the J gene lost 1 base, with 7 bases spanning the gap. This CDR3 comprises 14 residues. The V gene's germline CDR1 is SGHVS and CDR2 FNYEAQ. CDR3 protein: CASSLDRRNYGYTF. CDR3 bases: TGTGCCAGCAGCTTAGATCGCCGTAACTATGGCTACACCTTC.

The chain is built from TRBV7-2 and TRBJ2-7; 10 bases map to TRBD1. There are 15 residues in the CDR3. J was trimmed by 2 bases and V by 5 bases; bases with no gene match: 6. Germline CDR1 and CDR2: SGHTA and FQGNSA. The DNA for the CDR3 is TGTGCCAGCAGCACCCGGGACAGGGGACCCTACGAGCAGTACTTC. It is translated as CASSTRDRGPYEQYF.

This clonotype was counted between two and nine times. V usage is TRBV7-6 and J usage is TRBJ2-7; D might be TRBD2 (6 bases). From germline, CDR1 is SGHVS and CDR2 FNYEAQ. Trimming pared 0 bases from V and 5 bases from J, leaving 17 bases between. This CDR3 contains 16 residues. CDR3 in amino acids: CASSLAQVEGLDEQYF. The CDR3 DNA reads as TGTGCCAGCAGCTTAGCGCAGGTGGAGGGTCTCGACGAGCAGTACTTC.

This chain joins TRBV25-1 and TRBJ2-2, with D perhaps TRBD1 or TRBD2 (5 bases each). The CDR3 loop spans 17 amino acids. The V gene's germline CDR1 is MGHDK and CDR2 SYGVNS. V lost 4 bases to trimming and J lost 5 bases, with 20 bases between them. The CDR3 loop is CASSGFETGTVTGELFF. DNA of the CDR3: TGTGCCAGCAGTGGGTTTGAAACGGGGACCGTTACCGGGGAGCTGTTTTTT.

This clonotype came up many times. J is TRBJ1-2 and V is TRBV12-3 or TRBV12-4; D perhaps matches TRBD1 (6 bases). This CDR3 is 14 amino acids long. V lost 6 bases, J lost 7 bases, and 18 bases lay in between. The CDR3 sequence: CASSPGGRVAGYTF. The CDR3 DNA reads TGTGCCAGCAGCCCTGGGGGGCGGGTGGCTGGCTACACCTTC.

The rearrangement links TRBV12-5 to TRBJ2-7; D not certain. V was trimmed by 6 bases and J by 2 bases, leaving 11 bases between them. Germline CDR1 reads LGHNT; CDR2 reads FRNRAP. This CDR3 has 13 amino acids. The CDR3 region is CASGPESTYEQYF. The CDR3 bases are TGTGCTAGTGGCCCCGAGAGTACCTACGAGCAGTACTTC.

This sequence joins TRBV7-7 and TRBJ2-2; maybe TRBD2 (6 bases). This CDR3 is 13 amino acids long. Germline CDR1 SSHAT, CDR2 FNYEAQ (reference sequence). The germline V and J ends were trimmed by 10 bases and 7 bases, with 16 bases remaining between them. CDR3 in DNA: TGTGCCACCAGGCCCAGGCGGGGCGGGGAGCTGTTTTTT. The encoded protein is CATRPRRGGELFF.

This chain links TRBV7-9 with TRBJ2-5; TRBD1 matches 10 bases. Germline CDR1 and CDR2: SEHNR and FQNEAQ (reference sequence). After removal of 7 bases from V and 5 bases from J, the junction contained 7 bases not matched to a gene. This CDR3 comprises 14 residues. The CDR3 is CASTETGGAETQYF. For the CDR3, the DNA is TGTGCCAGCACCGAGACAGGGGGCGCGGAGACCCAGTACTTC.

Only a few counts were recorded for this clonotype. The V gene is TRBV5-1, the J gene TRBJ2-7; 8 bases align to TRBD1. V lost 0 bases, J lost 3 bases, and 5 bases stayed unmatched. Per the germline V gene, CDR1 is SGHRS and CDR2 is YFSETQ. The CDR3 loop spans 15 amino acids. The CDR3 spells CASSLEAGGLYEQYV. Written as DNA, the CDR3 is TGCGCCAGCAGCTTGGAAGCAGGGGGCCTCTACGAGCAGTACGTC.

The rearrangement uses TRBV7-8 and TRBJ2-2; a weak D match, TRBD1 (5 bases). V was shortened by 5 bases and J by 6 bases, with 19 bases between the two germline ends. This CDR3 comprises 16 residues. CDR1 is SGHVS and CDR2 is FQNEAQ in the germline V gene. CDR3 amino acids: CASSPQVQGYPGELFF. The CDR3 region has the DNA TGTGCCAGCAGCCCTCAAGTGCAGGGTTACCCCGGGGAGCTGTTTTTT. The variable domain in full, completed from reference TRBV7-8 and TRBJ2-2, reads GAGVSQSPRYKVAKRGQDVALRCDPISGHVSLFWYQQALGQGPEFLTYFQNEAQLDKSGLPSDRFFAERPEGSVSTLKIQRTQQEDSAVYLCASSPQVQGYPGELFFGEGSRLTVL.

This clonotype has more than one count but fewer than ten. The chain couples TRBV20-1 to TRBJ2-3, with unresolved D. The CDR3 is made up of 16 amino acids. Germline V CDR1 and CDR2: DFQATT, SNEGSKA (reference sequence). Trimming took off 5 bases at V and 0 bases at J, with 18 bases between the two ends. CDR3 nucleotides: TGCAGTGCTCCCGCGGCGGAACAGAGGAGCACAGATACGCAGTATTTT. This gives the protein CSAPAAEQRSTDTQYF.